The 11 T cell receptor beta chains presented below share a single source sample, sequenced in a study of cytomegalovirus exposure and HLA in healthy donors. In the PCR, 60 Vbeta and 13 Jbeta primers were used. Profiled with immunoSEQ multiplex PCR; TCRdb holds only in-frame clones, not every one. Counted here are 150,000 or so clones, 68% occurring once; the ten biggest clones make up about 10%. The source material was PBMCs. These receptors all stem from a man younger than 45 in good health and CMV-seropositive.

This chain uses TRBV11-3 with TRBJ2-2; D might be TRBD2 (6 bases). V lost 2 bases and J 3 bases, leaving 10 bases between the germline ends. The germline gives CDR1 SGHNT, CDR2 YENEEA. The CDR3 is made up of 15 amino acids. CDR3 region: CASSLIASDTGELFF. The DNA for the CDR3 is TGTGCCAGCAGCTTAATCGCTAGCGACACCGGGGAGCTGTTTTTT.

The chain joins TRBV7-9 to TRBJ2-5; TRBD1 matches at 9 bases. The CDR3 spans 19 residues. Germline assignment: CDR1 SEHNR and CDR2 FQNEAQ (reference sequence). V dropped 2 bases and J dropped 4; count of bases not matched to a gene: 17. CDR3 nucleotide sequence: TGTGCCAGCAGCTTAAACCAATATTTTGGACAGGGGTGGCGAGAGACCCAGTACTTC. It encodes CASSLNQYFGQGWRETQYF.

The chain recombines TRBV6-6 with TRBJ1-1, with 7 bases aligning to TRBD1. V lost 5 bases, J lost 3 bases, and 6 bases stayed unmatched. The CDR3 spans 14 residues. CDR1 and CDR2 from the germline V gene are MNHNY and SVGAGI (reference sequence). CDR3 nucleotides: TGTGCCAGCAGTCGACCTACAGGGGACACTGAAGCTTTCTTT. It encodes CASSRPTGDTEAFF.

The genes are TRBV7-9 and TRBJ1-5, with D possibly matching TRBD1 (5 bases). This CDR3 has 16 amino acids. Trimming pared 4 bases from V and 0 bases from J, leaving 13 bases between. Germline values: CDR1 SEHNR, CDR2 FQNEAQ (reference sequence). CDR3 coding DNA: TGTGCCAGCAGCTCAACCGCGGGGGTTAGCAATCAGCCCCAGCATTTT. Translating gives CASSSTAGVSNQPQHF.

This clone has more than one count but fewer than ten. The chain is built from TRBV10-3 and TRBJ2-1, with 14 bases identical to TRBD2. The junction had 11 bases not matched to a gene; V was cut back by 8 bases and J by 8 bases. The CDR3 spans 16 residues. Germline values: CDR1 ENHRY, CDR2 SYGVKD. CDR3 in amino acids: CAIEGRGTSGSYEQFF. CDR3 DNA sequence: TGTGCCATCGAGGGACGAGGGACTAGCGGGAGTTATGAGCAGTTCTTC.

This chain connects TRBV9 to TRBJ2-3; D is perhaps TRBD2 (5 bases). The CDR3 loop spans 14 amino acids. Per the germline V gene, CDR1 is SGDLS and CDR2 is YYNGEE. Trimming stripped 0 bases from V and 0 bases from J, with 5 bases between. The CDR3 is CASSVAGSTDTQYF. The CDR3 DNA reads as TGTGCCAGCAGCGTAGCGGGGAGCACAGATACGCAGTATTTT.

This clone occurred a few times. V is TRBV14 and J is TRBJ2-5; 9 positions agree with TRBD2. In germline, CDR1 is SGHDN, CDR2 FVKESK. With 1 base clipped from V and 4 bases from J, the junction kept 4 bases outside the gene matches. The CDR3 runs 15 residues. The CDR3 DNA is TGTGCCAGCAGCCAAGGTGATAGCGGGAGAGAGACCCAGTACTTC. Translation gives CASSQGDSGRETQYF.

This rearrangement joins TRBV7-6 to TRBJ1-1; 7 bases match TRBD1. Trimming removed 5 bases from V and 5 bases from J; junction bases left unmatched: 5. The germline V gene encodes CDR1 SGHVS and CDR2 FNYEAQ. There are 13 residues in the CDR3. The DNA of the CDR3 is TGTGCCAGCAGCGACAGGGTCGGAACTGAAGCTTTCTTT. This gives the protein CASSDRVGTEAFF.

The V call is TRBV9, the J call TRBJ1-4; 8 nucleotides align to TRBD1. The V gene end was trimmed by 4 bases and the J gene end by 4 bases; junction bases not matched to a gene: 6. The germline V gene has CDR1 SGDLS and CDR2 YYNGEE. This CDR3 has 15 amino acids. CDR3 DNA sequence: TGTGCCAGCAGCCCCCCGGGACAGGTTAATGAAAAACTGTTTTTT. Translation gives CASSPPGQVNEKLFF.

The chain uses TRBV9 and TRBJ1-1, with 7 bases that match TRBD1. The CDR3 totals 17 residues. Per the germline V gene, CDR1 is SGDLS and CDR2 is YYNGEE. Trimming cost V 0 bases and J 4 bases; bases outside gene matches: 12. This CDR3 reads CASSVGQGSMKRTEAFF. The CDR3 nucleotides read TGTGCCAGCAGCGTAGGACAGGGTAGTATGAAGCGCACTGAAGCTTTCTTT. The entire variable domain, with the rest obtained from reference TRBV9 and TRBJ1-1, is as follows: DSGVTQTPKHLITATGQRVTLRCSPRSGDLSVYWYQQSLDQGLQFLIQYYNGEERAKGNILERFSAQQFPDLHSELNLSSLELGDSALYFCASSVGQGSMKRTEAFFGQGTRLTVV.

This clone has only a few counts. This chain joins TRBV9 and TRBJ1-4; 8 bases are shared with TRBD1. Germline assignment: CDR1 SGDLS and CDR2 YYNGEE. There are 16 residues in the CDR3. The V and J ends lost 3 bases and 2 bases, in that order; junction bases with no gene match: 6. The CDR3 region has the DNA TGTGCCAGCAGCGGGGGGGACAGGCCCACTAATGAAAAACTGTTTTTT. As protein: CASSGGDRPTNEKLFF.